Listed below are T cell receptor beta chains from one sample, sequenced in a study of radiation and T cells in renal cell carcinoma. Sequenced by immunoSEQ multiplex PCR; TCRdb stores in-frame clones only, minus some. This table has some 150,000 clones, approximately 87% appearing once. The sequencing here drew on blood, taken from a patient whose treatment included radiotherapy and nephrectomy. These receptors were collected from a woman aged 45-60 years with renal cell carcinoma. The CDR3 runs from the conserved cysteine through the conserved F or W. A D gene is named only where the DNA matches it firmly. Expanded clones get a size class; other rows say once, few or many, or leave the size out.

.	TRBJ2-2	.	TRBV18	CASSPGQVQNTGELFF	TGTGCCAGCTCACCGGGGCAGGTACAAAACACCGGGGAGCTGTTTTTT
.	TRBJ2-7	TRBD1	TRBV5-1	CASSSGTGDPYEQYF	TGCGCCAGCAGTTCCGGGACAGGGGACCCCTACGAGCAGTACTTC
.	TRBJ1-5	.	TRBV18	CASSPRAGTRDQPQHF	TGTGCCAGCTCACCGAGGGCAGGAACAAGGGATCAGCCCCAGCATTTT
.	TRBJ2-3	.	TRBV19	CASSIWTDPDTQYF	TGTGCCAGTAGTATCTGGACAGACCCAGATACGCAGTATTTT
once	TRBJ1-6	.	TRBV5-4	CASSPVDSPLHF	TGTGCCAGCAGCCCAGTGGATTCACCCCTCCACTTT
few	TRBJ1-2	.	TRBV7-9	CATITNGYTF	TGTGCCACAATAACCAATGGCTACACCTTC
.	TRBJ1-4	.	TRBV5-1	CASSLGYRVGRATNEKLFF	TGCGCCAGCAGCTTGGGGTACAGGGTCGGGAGAGCAACTAATGAAAAACTGTTTTTT
.	TRBJ2-3	.	TRBV7-7	CASSIGTASTDTQYF	TGTGCCAGCAGCATTGGGACCGCAAGCACAGATACGCAGTATTTT
once	TRBJ2-7	TRBD1	TRBV28	CASRRQGANEQYF	TGTGCCAGCAGACGACAGGGGGCTAACGAGCAGTACTTC
.	TRBJ2-5	.	TRBV19	CASSRRLQETQYF	TGTGCCAGTAGTAGGAGGCTGCAAGAGACCCAGTACTTC
.	TRBJ1-1	.	TRBV7-2	CASSLLNTEAFF	TGTGCCAGCAGCTTATTAAACACTGAAGCTTTCTTT
.	TRBJ2-3	.	TRBV14	CASSQPAGLADTQYF	TGTGCCAGCAGCCAACCGGCAGGGTTGGCGGATACGCAGTATTTT
.	TRBJ2-7	.	TRBV4-3	CASSQDYPGREGEQYF	TGCGCCAGCAGCCAAGATTATCCGGGACGAGAGGGGGAGCAGTACTTC
.	TRBJ2-7	.	TRBV7-2	CASSYPDSASYEQYF	TGTGCCAGCAGCTACCCGGACAGCGCCTCCTACGAGCAGTACTTC
.	TRBJ2-7	.	TRBV1	CTINGQGVREQYF	TGCACCATAAATGGACAGGGAGTACGCGAGCAGTACTTC
few	TRBJ2-7	TRBD1	TRBV9	CASSARTGGYEQYF	TGTGCCAGCAGCGCCCGGACAGGGGGCTACGAGCAGTACTTC
few	TRBJ1-5	.	TRBV7-9	CASSLTNQPQHF	TGTGCCAGCAGCTTGACCAATCAGCCCCAGCATTTT
.	TRBJ2-2	.	TRBV9	CASSPPTGTNTGELFF	TGTGCCAGCAGCCCACCGACTGGAACGAACACCGGGGAGCTGTTTTTT
once	TRBJ2-7	.	TRBV10-3	CAISESQGLEQYF	TGTGCCATCAGTGAGTCGCAAGGCCTCGAGCAGTACTTC
.	TRBJ2-3	.	TRBV5-1	CASSLSPGADTQYF	TGCGCCAGCAGCTTGTCCCCTGGGGCAGATACGCAGTATTTT
.	TRBJ1-2	.	TRBV6-5	CASSYGGARANYGYTF	TGTGCCAGCAGTTACGGGGGGGCACGGGCTAACTATGGCTACACCTTC
.	TRBJ2-1	.	TRBV5-6	CASSLERVGEQFF	TGTGCCAGCAGCTTGGAGAGGGTCGGTGAGCAGTTCTTC
.	TRBJ1-2	.	TRBV7-9	CASSLAHLRDYGYTF	TGTGCCAGCAGCTTAGCTCACCTTCGTGACTATGGCTACACCTTC
.	TRBJ1-2	.	TRBV4-3	CASSQDPTGEPSYGYTF	TGCGCCAGCAGCCAAGACCCCACGGGGGAGCCCAGCTATGGCTACACCTTC
.	TRBJ2-3	.	TRBV29-1	CSVRRAGAATDTQYF	TGCAGCGTCCGCCGGGCCGGAGCTGCCACAGATACGCAGTATTTT
once	TRBJ2-7	.	TRBV27	CASSSPGGGNRQGVRYEQYF	TGTGCCAGCAGTTCCCCTGGGGGAGGGAACCGACAGGGAGTACGCTACGAGCAGTACTTC
.	TRBJ2-5	TRBD2	TRBV6-6	CASSYVAGGGETQYF	TGTGCCAGCAGTTACGTCGCGGGGGGCGGGGAGACCCAGTACTTC
.	TRBJ1-5	TRBD1	TRBV7-2	CASSSTGTGGQPQHF	TGTGCCAGCAGCTCAACCGGGACAGGGGGACAGCCCCAGCATTTT
.	TRBJ1-3	.	TRBV5-1	CGSMQDNSGNTIYF	TGCGGATCGATGCAGGATAACTCTGGAAACACCATATATTTT
.	TRBJ2-7	.	TRBV2	CASSGHEQYF	TGTGCCAGCAGTGGACACGAGCAGTACTTC
once	TRBJ2-6	.	TRBV4-3	CASRQQGSNVLTF	TGCGCCAGCAGACAACAGGGTTCCAACGTCCTGACTTTC
.	TRBJ2-7	.	TRBV5-6	CASSLGQLRRAEYF	TGTGCCAGCAGCTTGGGACAGCTAAGACGAGCGGAGTACTTC
.	TRBJ1-1	.	TRBV28	CASSLERTEAFF	TGTGCCAGCAGCCTGGAGCGGACTGAAGCTTTCTTT
.	TRBJ2-1	.	TRBV5-1	CASSLVGGGTTYNEQFF	TGCGCCAGCAGCTTGGTCGGTGGAGGGACAACCTACAATGAGCAGTTCTTC
.	TRBJ1-1	.	TRBV15	CATSGLRVYTEAFF	TGTGCCACCAGCGGGTTGAGGGTGTACACTGAAGCTTTCTTT
.	TRBJ2-2	.	TRBV5-1	CASSQDDTGELFF	TGCGCCAGCAGCCAGGACGACACCGGGGAGCTGTTTTTT
.	TRBJ1-4	TRBD1	TRBV5-1	CASSAGQEGNEKLFF	TGCGCCAGCAGCGCAGGACAGGAAGGGAATGAAAAACTGTTTTTT